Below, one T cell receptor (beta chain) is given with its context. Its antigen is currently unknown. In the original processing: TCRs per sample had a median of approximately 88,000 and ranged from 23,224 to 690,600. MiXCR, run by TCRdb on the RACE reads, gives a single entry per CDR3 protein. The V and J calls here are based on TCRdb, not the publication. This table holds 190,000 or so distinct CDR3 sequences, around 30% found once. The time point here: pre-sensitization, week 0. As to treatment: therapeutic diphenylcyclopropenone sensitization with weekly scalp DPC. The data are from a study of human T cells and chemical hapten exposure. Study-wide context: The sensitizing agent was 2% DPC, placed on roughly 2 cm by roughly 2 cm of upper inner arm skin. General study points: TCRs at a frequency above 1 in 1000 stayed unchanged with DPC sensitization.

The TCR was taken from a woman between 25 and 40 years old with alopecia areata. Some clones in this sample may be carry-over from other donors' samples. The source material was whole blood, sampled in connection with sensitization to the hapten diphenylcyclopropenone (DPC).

Here the CDR3 DNA reads TGTGCCAGCAGTTTCCAAACAGGGGTCGGCAATCAGCCCCAGCATTTT. Its translation is CASSFQTGVGNQPQHF. V usage is TRBV12-3 or TRBV12-4 and J usage is TRBJ1-5, with 7 bases matching TRBD1. With 3 bases clipped from V and 2 bases from J, the junction kept 7 bases outside the gene matches. The CDR3 loop spans 16 amino acids.